This TCR beta chain was captured in a study of tissue T cells after allogeneic stem cell transplantation. Overall study findings and caveats: The study did not identify alloreactive or antigen-specific tissue TCRs, and some clones might be persisting host cells.

Notes on this clone: What it recognizes is unknown. The listed genes are named as in mouse. The read finishes 1 residue shy of the CDR3 end, and the germline J gene is used to complete it.

V lost 3 bases and J lost 2, with 9 bases in between. CDR1 is SGHSA and CDR2 is FRNQAP in the germline V gene. This CDR3 has 14 residues. The method was immunoSEQ multiplex PCR; TCRdb's version includes in-frame clones alone and lacks a portion of them. This table has roughly 8,600 clones, approximately 40% appearing once. Time point described: mouse harvest day 14 after allogeneic transplant. Tail vein injection delivered 10^7 T-cell-depleted bone marrow cells and 10^6 splenic CD5+ T cells. This chain joins TRBV16 and TRBJ2-4; the D is unclear. The origin of this receptor is a female BALB/c mouse given C57BL/6 T cells with graft-versus-host disease after an allogeneic hematopoietic cell transplant. The sample consisted of skin. This CDR3 is CASSFAGIQNTLYF. The sequenced part of the CDR3 DNA is TGTGCAAGCAGCTTCGCCGGGATTCAAAACACCTTGTAC.